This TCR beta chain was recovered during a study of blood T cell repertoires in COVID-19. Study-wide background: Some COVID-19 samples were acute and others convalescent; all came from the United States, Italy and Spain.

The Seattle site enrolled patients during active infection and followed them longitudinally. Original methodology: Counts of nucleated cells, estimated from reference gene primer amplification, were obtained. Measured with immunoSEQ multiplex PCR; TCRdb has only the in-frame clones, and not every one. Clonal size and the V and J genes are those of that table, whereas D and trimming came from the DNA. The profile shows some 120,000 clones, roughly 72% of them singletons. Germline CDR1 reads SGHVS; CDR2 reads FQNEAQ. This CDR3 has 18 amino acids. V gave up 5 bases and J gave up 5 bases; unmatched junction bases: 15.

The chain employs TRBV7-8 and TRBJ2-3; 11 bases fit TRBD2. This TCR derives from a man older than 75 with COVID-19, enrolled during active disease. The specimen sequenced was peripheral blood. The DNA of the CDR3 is TGTGCCAGCAGCCTGGGACTAGCGGTCTATTTGTCGGGAGATACGCAGTATTTT. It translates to CASSLGLAVYLSGDTQYF.